These 4 T cell receptor beta chains share one sample of origin, sequenced in a study of vaccination and CD4 T cells after COVID-19. Which antigens these TCRs recognize remains unknown. With the Oncomine TCR Beta short-read assay, DNA from cultured CD4+ T cells was sequenced. TCRdb used MiXCR to reprocess the PCR reads, holding one entry per CDR3 protein. Among around 20,000 distinct CDR3 sequences listed, about 42% were seen once. Sample treatment: approximately 10-day PBMC culture with coronavirus spike peptide pools or control peptides (ViraFEST assay). This sample comprised CD4+ T cells from blood, cultured in vitro, obtained before SARS-CoV-2 vaccination. All receptors come from a human donor who had recovered from COVID-19.

DNA of the CDR3: TGTGCCAGCTCACCGACAGGGTACGAGCAGTACTTC. It codes for CASSPTGYEQYF. The gene calls are TRBV18 and TRBJ2-7, with 7 bases fitting TRBD1. J was trimmed by 4 bases and V by 3 bases; bases with no gene match: 0. Germline V gene lookup returns CDR1 KGHSH and CDR2 LQKENI. CDR3 size: 12 residues.

This clonotype was seen only a few times. V gene TRBV7-9 combines with J gene TRBJ2-3; 8 bases match TRBD2. The ends lost 4 bases at V and 2 bases at J; junction bases unmatched: 8. The CDR3 has 16 amino acids. Germline CDR1 reads SEHNR; CDR2 reads FQNEAQ (reference sequence). The chain's CDR3 is CASSSKTSDYTDTQYF. The CDR3 DNA reads TGTGCCAGCAGCTCGAAGACTAGCGATTACACAGATACGCAGTATTTT.

The chain joins TRBV20-1 to TRBJ2-3; 12 nucleotides agree with TRBD2. Germline V gives CDR1 DFQATT, CDR2 SNEGSKA (reference sequence). This CDR3 is built from 16 residues. The J segment lost 5 bases and the V segment lost 2 bases, leaving 8 bases of the junction unmatched. Here the CDR3 DNA reads TGCAGTGCTAGAACTGGGTCTAGCGGGAGGGGAGATACGCAGTATTTT. It is translated as CSARTGSSGRGDTQYF.

The chain joins TRBV20-1 to TRBJ2-1; 14 bases fit TRBD2. The germline CDR1 and CDR2 sequences are DFQATT and SNEGSKA (reference sequence). CDR3 size: 14 residues. V shed 6 bases, J shed 5 bases, and the junction held 3 bases outside the gene matches. The CDR3 nucleotides read TGCAGTGCCATGACTAGCGGGAGGGACAATGAGCAGTTCTTC. It yields the protein CSAMTSGRDNEQFF.